These 17 T cell receptor beta chains came from one sample sequenced in a study of T-cell memory formation after mild COVID-19. TCRdb redid the calling of the 5' RACE reads with MiXCR, one entry per CDR3 protein. The data show fewer than 700,000 distinct CDR3 sequences, about 20% seen once. The sample comprised PBMCs or a T cell subset sorted from them (not recorded which). All receptors come from an adult woman who had mild COVID-19 (a few samples of this study predate the infection). Cell type and time point are not known.

This clonotype was seen a few times. The chain couples TRBV4-1 to TRBJ2-7, with D unresolved. The CDR3 runs 14 residues. The germline V gene has CDR1 MGHRA and CDR2 YSYEKL. V lost 5 bases and J lost 2, with 13 bases in between. The CDR3 sequence: CASSAGPGPYEQYF. In DNA form, the CDR3 reads TGCGCCAGCAGCGCCGGCCCAGGACCCTACGAGCAGTACTTC.

This chain uses TRBV6-1 with TRBJ2-1; either TRBD1 or TRBD2 may supply D (6 bases each). The CDR3 spans 19 residues. CDR1 MNHNS and CDR2 SASEGT come from the germline V gene. Trimming removed 3 bases from V and 6 bases from J, with 27 bases in between. The CDR3 bases are TGTGCCAGCAGTGACAGCCTTGGGGGCCGGGAGCTGATTCGCAATGAGCAGTTCTTC. Translation: CASSDSLGGRELIRNEQFF.

This clonotype appeared a few times. V and J are TRBV4-1 and TRBJ1-1; 9 bases are shared with TRBD1. Germline V gene sequence: CDR1 MGHRA, CDR2 YSYEKL. The length of the CDR3 is 15 residues. Unmatched junction bases numbered 9, after V lost 0 bases and J lost 10 bases. CDR3 nucleotide sequence: TGCGCCAGCAGCCAAGATCCATTCGACAGGGGGACAGCTTTCTTT. Encoded protein: CASSQDPFDRGTAFF.

The chain uses TRBV24-1 and TRBJ2-3; D is uncertain. Germline CDR1 and CDR2: KGHDR and SFDVKD. V lost 5 bases to trimming and J lost 1 base, with 18 bases between them. The CDR3 is 17 amino acids. The CDR3 nucleotides are TGTGCCACCAGTGTAAGCCCCGGGCGAGATGGCACAGATACGCAGTATTTT. Its protein product is CATSVSPGRDGTDTQYF.

This clonotype has only a few counts. The chain carries TRBV19 and TRBJ1-1; 9 positions agree with TRBD1. The CDR3 is made up of 14 amino acids. Germline V gene data show CDR1 as LNHDA and CDR2 as SQIVND (reference sequence). Trimming cost V 6 bases and J 5 bases; bases outside gene matches: 7. CDR3 DNA: TGTGCCAGTAGACTGGGACAGGGTTTGACTGAAGCTTTCTTT. It translates to CASRLGQGLTEAFF.

This clonotype has only a few counts. The rearrangement joins TRBV18 to TRBJ2-7; D gene uncertain. Trimming removed 6 bases from V and 5 bases from J, with 23 bases in between. CDR1 is KGHSH, CDR2 LQKENI, per germline. The CDR3 contains 16 residues. As DNA, the CDR3 is TGTGCCAGCTCCCCCCACGCTGAAATCCCTCCCGACGAGCAGTACTTC. This codes for CASSPHAEIPPDEQYF.

This clonotype has only a few counts. The rearrangement uses TRBV30 and TRBJ2-7; 7 bases align to TRBD1. Trimming took 3 bases from V and 4 from J; bases not matched to a gene: 12. The CDR3 consists of 15 residues. Germline lookup yields CDR1 GTSNPN and CDR2 SVGIG (reference sequence). CDR3 DNA: TGTGCCTGGAGGTCCATAGGGACAGAGAGATACGAGCAGTACTTC. The encoded protein is CAWRSIGTERYEQYF.

In this sample, this clonotype turned up a few times. This sequence joins TRBV5-1 and TRBJ2-3; D may be TRBD2 (5 bases). The CDR3 extends over 15 amino acids. V gave up 3 bases and J gave up 2 bases, with 13 bases separating them. Per germline, CDR1 SGHRS and CDR2 YFSETQ. The CDR3 DNA sequence: TGCGCCAGCAGCTGGACTCCTACTCCCACAGATACGCAGTATTTT. Protein: CASSWTPTPTDTQYF.

This clonotype has more than one count but fewer than ten. V and J are TRBV18 and TRBJ2-1, with a tentative D call TRBD2 (5 bases). Germline-derived CDR1 and CDR2 are KGHSH and LQKENI. The CDR3 consists of 16 residues. Between the trimmed V and J ends, which lost 6 bases and 0 bases, there was a span of 15 bases. The CDR3 DNA follows: TGTGCCAGCTCCCCAAGGGAGACCTACTCCTACAATGAGCAGTTCTTC. Amino acids: CASSPRETYSYNEQFF.

This chain connects TRBV28 to TRBJ2-3, with D perhaps matching TRBD2 (6 bases). Germline V gene sequence: CDR1 MDHEN, CDR2 SYDVKM. V was trimmed by 3 bases and J by 4 bases, leaving 8 bases between them. CDR3 length: 13 amino acids. The CDR3 is CASSFWGADTQYF. CDR3 nucleotide sequence: TGTGCCAGCAGTTTTTGGGGGGCAGATACGCAGTATTTT.

In its sample, this clonotype was seen a few times. V is TRBV7-9 and J is TRBJ2-7, with D unresolved. Germline V lookup: CDR1 SEHNR, CDR2 FQNEAQ (reference sequence). The CDR3 sequence is 13 residues long. Trimming cost V 2 bases and J 5 bases, with 10 bases left between them. DNA of the CDR3: TGTGCCAGCAGCTTACTGTCCGGCAACGAGCAGTACTTC. Residues: CASSLLSGNEQYF.

The chain has TRBV2 and TRBJ1-2; D unclear. CDR1 and CDR2 (germline): SNHLY, FYNNEI. The CDR3 loop spans 16 amino acids. The V gene lost 2 bases and the J gene lost 4 bases, with 17 bases spanning the gap. The CDR3 coding sequence is TGTGCCAGCAGTGAAACAGCGGGAGGAGGAAGCTATGGCTACACCTTC. The encoded protein is CASSETAGGGSYGYTF.

This clonotype was found a few times. The chain joins TRBV14 to TRBJ2-3, with TRBD2 identical over 9 bases. Germline values: CDR1 SGHDN, CDR2 FVKESK. The CDR3 has 17 residues. J lost 3 bases, V lost 3 bases, and 10 bases had no gene match. In DNA form, the CDR3 reads TGTGCCAGCAGCCACCTCTTCGCGGGGGGGCCAACAGATACGCAGTATTTT. Protein product: CASSHLFAGGPTDTQYF.

The chain links TRBV12-5 to TRBJ2-2; D is undetermined. Between the trimmed V and J ends, which lost 1 base and 7 bases, there was a span of 4 bases. This CDR3 spans 12 amino acids. Germline values: CDR1 LGHNT, CDR2 FRNRAP. In nucleotides, the CDR3 is TGTGCTAGTGGTTTGGAGCACGGGGAGCTGTTTTTT. Its translation is CASGLEHGELFF.

The CDR3 loop is CASSRRSSYNSPLHF. CDR3 nucleotides: TGTGCCAGCAGCCGCAGGAGCTCCTATAATTCACCCCTCCACTTT. This rearrangement joins TRBV7-9 to TRBJ1-6; unclear D gene. CDR3 length equals 15 residues. CDR1 SEHNR and CDR2 FQNEAQ come from the germline V gene (reference sequence). Trimming left V 5 bases short and J 0 bases short, with 8 bases between.

This clonotype was detected a few times. The rearrangement joins TRBV4-1 to TRBJ2-4; TRBD2 aligns across 10 bases. The V and J ends lost 4 bases and 5 bases, in that order; junction bases with no gene match: 8. This CDR3 region has 16 residues. Germline CDR1 and CDR2: MGHRA and YSYEKL. The CDR3 region has the DNA TGCGCCAGCAGCCGCCAAGCGGGGGGGCCGGAAAACATTCAGTACTTC. Its protein is CASSRQAGGPENIQYF.

The rearrangement uses TRBV5-1 and TRBJ1-2; D not resolved. Germline CDR1 reads SGHRS; CDR2 reads YFSETQ. This CDR3 has 14 residues. Between the trimmed V and J ends, which lost 0 bases and 7 bases, there was a span of 13 bases. The CDR3 spells CASSLDGAVGGYTF. The CDR3 bases are TGCGCCAGCAGCTTGGACGGAGCAGTCGGTGGCTACACCTTC. The full variable domain, with the rest looked up from reference TRBV5-1 and TRBJ1-2, is KAGVTQTPRYLIKTRGQQVTLSCSPISGHRSVSWYQQTPGQGLQFLFEYFSETQRNKGNFPGRFSGRQFSNSRSEMNVSTLELGDSALYLCASSLDGAVGGYTFGSGTRLTVV.